The 6 T cell receptor beta chains below come from one sample, sequenced in a study of T cell responses to AZD1222 COVID-19 vaccine. Generated by immunoSEQ multiplex PCR, the TCRdb table keeps only in-frame clones and is missing some. The sample records more than 100,000 clones, 88% being singletons. The sequencing here drew on peripheral blood, taken on day 0 of AZD1222 vaccination. These receptors all stem from an adult in good health.

The chain joins TRBV2 to TRBJ1-3; no firm D call. Looked up from germline, CDR1 is SNHLY and CDR2 is FYNNEI. CDR3 length equals 13 residues. V lost 7 bases, J lost 0 bases, and 7 bases lay in between. The CDR3 nucleotides read TGTGCCAGCAAGGAAGACTCTGGAAACACCATATATTTT. Protein: CASKEDSGNTIYF.

The rearrangement joins TRBV5-1 to TRBJ2-1; the match to TRBD1 covers 7 bases. Per germline, CDR1 SGHRS and CDR2 YFSETQ. This CDR3 is built from 15 residues. V shed 0 bases and J 5 bases; nucleotides not matched to a gene: 5. The CDR3 DNA reads TGCGCCAGCAGCTTGGGGACAGGTTTCCACAATGAGCAGTTCTTC. This codes for CASSLGTGFHNEQFF. Full variable domain (remainder filled in from reference TRBV5-1 and TRBJ2-1): KAGVTQTPRYLIKTRGQQVTLSCSPISGHRSVSWYQQTPGQGLQFLFEYFSETQRNKGNFPGRFSGRQFSNSRSEMNVSTLELGDSALYLCASSLGTGFHNEQFFGPGTRLTVL.

This chain joins TRBV6-5 and TRBJ1-1; the D is unclear. Trimming cost V 7 bases and J 5 bases, with 20 bases left between them. Germline V gene lookup returns CDR1 MNHEY and CDR2 SVGAGI. This CDR3 is 15 amino acids long. The chain's CDR3 is CASTSLGGRRTEAFF. In DNA, the CDR3 is TGTGCCAGCACTTCGCTTGGAGGGAGAAGAACTGAAGCTTTCTTT.

V gene TRBV9 combines with J gene TRBJ2-3, with 7 bases matching TRBD1. V shed 3 bases, J shed 0 bases, and the junction held 10 bases outside the gene matches. The CDR3 contains 17 residues. The germline V gene has CDR1 SGDLS and CDR2 YYNGEE. The DNA of the CDR3 is TGTGCCAGCAGCGCCGAAGTAGGGACAGTTAGCACAGATACGCAGTATTTT. It codes for CASSAEVGTVSTDTQYF.

The chain employs TRBV20-1 and TRBJ1-1; D not certain. The V end lost 5 bases, the J end lost 0 bases, and 4 bases lay between the germline ends. Looked up from germline, CDR1 is DFQATT and CDR2 is SNEGSKA (reference sequence). This CDR3 is 11 amino acids long. The CDR3 loop reads CSASLNTEAFF. The CDR3 DNA reads TGCAGTGCTTCTCTGAACACTGAAGCTTTCTTT.

The chain joins TRBV15 to TRBJ1-5; D is possibly TRBD1 (6 bases). This CDR3 has 14 residues. Germline V gives CDR1 LNHNV, CDR2 YYDKDF (reference sequence). Trimming shortened V by 2 bases and J by 3 bases, and 8 bases separated the two germline ends. The CDR3 coding sequence is TGTGCCACCAGCAGAAGACAGGTCAATCAGCCCCAGCATTTT. Its protein is CATSRRQVNQPQHF.